The 20 T cell receptor beta chains listed next were all sequenced from one sample in a study of post-analysis software for immune sequencing data. Notes on the study in general: In patients, TRBV5-6, TRBV5-1 and TRBV20-1 belonged to five TRBV segments found more frequently than in controls.

Researchers reported that TCR beta cDNA libraries carried unique molecular identifiers. One entry per CDR3 protein results from TCRdb running MiXCR on the PCR reads. The sample lists hundreds of thousands of distinct CDR3 sequences, roughly 30% occurring once. These receptors have no known antigen. The sample comprised blood. All receptors derive from a girl aged 5 to 17 with multiple sclerosis.

The gene calls are TRBV7-9 and TRBJ2-5; D not resolved. The CDR3 length is 14 residues. Germline V gene lookup returns CDR1 SEHNR and CDR2 FQNEAQ (reference sequence). The V and J ends lost 2 bases and 2 bases respectively, with 9 bases between them. This CDR3 is CASSLIGIQETQYF. DNA for the CDR3: TGTGCCAGCAGCTTAATAGGAATACAAGAGACCCAGTACTTC.

The rearrangement uses TRBV6-5 and TRBJ1-2; 7 bases map to TRBD1. Germline-derived CDR1 and CDR2 are MNHEY and SVGAGI. The V segment lost 2 bases and the J segment 6 bases; nucleotides outside the gene matches: 3. The CDR3 consists of 13 residues. In nucleotides, the CDR3 is TGTGCCAGCAGTTACGGACAGGCGGATGGCTACACCTTC. Translating gives CASSYGQADGYTF.

This clonotype was seen ten or more times. The CDR3: CSAEATGREKLFF. Here the CDR3 DNA reads TGCAGTGCTGAAGCAACAGGGAGGGAAAAACTGTTTTTT. This chain joins TRBV20-1 and TRBJ1-4, with D possibly matching TRBD1 (6 bases). The germline gives CDR1 DFQATT, CDR2 SNEGSKA (reference sequence). Trimming left V 5 bases short and J 8 bases short, with 15 bases between. This CDR3 has 13 amino acids.

This chain joins TRBV20-1 and TRBJ2-1; no firm D call. The CDR3 has 12 residues. The V end lost 3 bases, the J end lost 6 bases, and 9 bases lay between the germline ends. Germline values: CDR1 DFQATT, CDR2 SNEGSKA (reference sequence). CDR3 DNA: TGCAGTGCTAGGGGCGACTCCAATGAGCAGTTCTTC. Translation gives CSARGDSNEQFF.

The chain joins TRBV6-2 or TRBV6-3 to TRBJ2-7, with D unresolved. The V end was cut by 5 bases, the J end by 1 base, with 6 bases between. CDR1 is MNHEY, CDR2 SVGEGT, per germline. CDR3 size: 12 residues. CDR3: CASSTFSYEQYF. The CDR3 nucleotides are TGTGCCAGCAGTACGTTTTCCTACGAGCAGTACTTC.

This clonotype was picked up a small number of times. The chain joins TRBV5-6 to TRBJ2-5; D remains unclear. This CDR3 has 15 amino acids. CDR1 is SGHDT, CDR2 YYEEEE, per germline. Trimming removed 4 bases from V and 0 bases from J, with 13 bases in between. The DNA of the CDR3 is TGTGCCAGCAGCGAGAGGAAGGCTAACCAAGAGACCCAGTACTTC. Its protein is CASSERKANQETQYF.

This clonotype has only a few counts. This chain links TRBV7-9 with TRBJ1-4, with D tentatively TRBD1 (6 bases). The CDR3 contains 19 residues. The V and J ends lost 5 bases and 4 bases respectively, with 26 bases between them. The germline V gene encodes CDR1 SEHNR and CDR2 FQNEAQ (reference sequence). In nucleotides, the CDR3 is TGTGCCAGCAGCCCCTCGAGGGGGGCGCCGGGGACTCTTAATGAAAAACTGTTTTTT. Translating it yields CASSPSRGAPGTLNEKLFF.

There are a few counts of this clonotype. V and J are TRBV10-3 and TRBJ2-1, with D perhaps being TRBD1 or TRBD2 (6 bases each). Trimming took off 4 bases at V and 7 bases at J, with 20 bases between the two ends. The germline gives CDR1 ENHRY, CDR2 SYGVKD. The CDR3 contains 16 residues. The DNA for the CDR3 is TGTGCCATCAGTGGGTCCGGGGGCGATGGTAAGAATGAGCAGTTCTTC. It is translated as CAISGSGGDGKNEQFF.

The chain has TRBV20-1 and TRBJ2-1; D gene uncertain. The CDR3 loop spans 12 amino acids. Trimming stripped 0 bases from V and 9 bases from J, with 9 bases between. The V gene's germline CDR1 is DFQATT and CDR2 SNEGSKA (reference sequence). The CDR3, as DNA: TGCAGTGCTAGAGATGTAACTCCTGAGCAGTTCTTC. It encodes CSARDVTPEQFF.

Only a few counts were recorded for this clonotype. V and J are TRBV12-3 or TRBV12-4 and TRBJ2-5; 7 bases align to TRBD2. The V gene end was trimmed by 5 bases and the J gene end by 5 bases; junction bases not matched to a gene: 5. The CDR3 has 13 residues. The CDR3 sequence is CASSRLALETQYF. The CDR3 nucleotides read TGTGCCAGCAGTCGACTAGCTTTGGAGACCCAGTACTTC.

V and J are TRBV28 and TRBJ2-7; D gene unclear. This CDR3 has 12 residues. Germline-derived CDR1 and CDR2 are MDHEN and SYDVKM. V lost 5 bases, J lost 2 bases, and 7 bases lay in between. CDR3 protein: CASSRAAYEQYF. CDR3 nucleotides: TGTGCCAGCAGTCGGGCAGCCTACGAGCAGTACTTC.

V gene TRBV20-1 combines with J gene TRBJ2-7; possible D gene TRBD2, 5 bases. The CDR3 sequence is 12 residues long. Germline V gene lookup returns CDR1 DFQATT and CDR2 SNEGSKA (reference sequence). Deletions cut 6 bases from V and 6 bases from J, with 15 bases between. CDR3 in amino acids: CSARRSSSEQYF. The DNA for the CDR3 is TGCAGTGCGAGGAGGTCGTCGAGCGAGCAGTACTTC.

This clonotype appeared many times. The V and J genes are TRBV20-1 and TRBJ2-5; 7 bases map to TRBD1. Trimming took 5 bases from V and 4 from J; bases not matched to a gene: 4. This CDR3 is built from 12 residues. Germline V gene lookup returns CDR1 DFQATT and CDR2 SNEGSKA (reference sequence). The CDR3 reads CSAPEGAETQYF. Written as DNA, the CDR3 is TGCAGTGCTCCCGAGGGGGCAGAGACCCAGTACTTC.

This clonotype was recorded only once. V is TRBV7-2 and J is TRBJ2-1; D is undetermined. Trimming removed 2 bases at V and 10 bases at J, with 9 bases between. Germline CDR1 SGHTA, CDR2 FQGNSA. The CDR3 length is 12 residues. CDR3 in DNA: TGTGCCAGCAGCTTAAGCGACCGGGAGCAGTTCTTC. Translation: CASSLSDREQFF.

This clonotype was detected a few times. The V call is TRBV6-1, the J call TRBJ1-5; tentatively, D is TRBD1 (6 bases). This CDR3 region has 13 residues. CDR1 is MNHNS, CDR2 SASEGT, per germline. V shed 6 bases and J shed 3 bases, with 9 bases lying between them. CDR3 in amino acids: CASSRTVNQPQHF. The DNA for the CDR3 is TGTGCCAGCAGCCGGACAGTCAATCAGCCCCAGCATTTT.

The rearrangement joins TRBV12-3 or TRBV12-4 to TRBJ1-3, with a weak D call TRBD1 (6 bases). The CDR3 extends over 16 amino acids. Trimming took off 3 bases at V and 0 bases at J, with 12 bases between the two ends. The CDR3 DNA is TGTGCCAGCAGTTTCGGACAGCGTTTCTCTGGAAACACCATATATTTT. Translated: CASSFGQRFSGNTIYF.

The rearrangement uses TRBV7-2 and TRBJ2-2, with D perhaps TRBD2 (6 bases). Germline V CDR1 and CDR2: SGHTA, FQGNSA. This CDR3 has 18 amino acids. V was clipped by 5 bases and J by 0 bases, with 19 bases between them. The CDR3: CASSRTLLALANTGELFF. DNA for the CDR3: TGTGCCAGCAGCCGGACCCTTCTAGCGTTAGCGAACACCGGGGAGCTGTTTTTT.

This clonotype was counted between two and nine times. The rearrangement links TRBV5-1 to TRBJ2-4; tentative D call: TRBD2 (6 bases). With 4 bases removed from V and 13 bases from J, the gap between germline ends came to 18 bases. The CDR3 has 13 amino acids. Looked up from germline, CDR1 is SGHRS and CDR2 is YFSETQ. The CDR3 DNA is TGCGCCAGCAGCGTCCGTGGGGGGAAGGAGCAGTACTTC. It yields the protein CASSVRGGKEQYF.

CDR3 region: CASSQDRASGGPKTQYF. The CDR3 coding sequence is TGTGCCAGCAGCCAAGATAGGGCTAGCGGCGGCCCCAAGACCCAGTACTTC. V is TRBV4-2 and J is TRBJ2-5; 7 bases map to TRBD2. Looked up from germline, CDR1 is LGHNA and CDR2 is YNFKEQ. The J segment lost 6 bases and the V segment lost 0 bases, leaving 13 bases of the junction unmatched. This CDR3 region has 17 residues.

This clonotype was observed a few times. The chain couples TRBV6-6 to TRBJ1-1, with TRBD1 matching 8 bases. Germline V CDR1 and CDR2: MNHNY, SVGAGI (reference sequence). The CDR3 length is 15 residues. V lost 6 bases and J lost 4; bases outside the gene matches: 10. Here the CDR3 DNA reads TGTGCCAGCAGACACGCTAGGGACAGGAGCACTGAAGCTTTCTTT. It yields the protein CASRHARDRSTEAFF.